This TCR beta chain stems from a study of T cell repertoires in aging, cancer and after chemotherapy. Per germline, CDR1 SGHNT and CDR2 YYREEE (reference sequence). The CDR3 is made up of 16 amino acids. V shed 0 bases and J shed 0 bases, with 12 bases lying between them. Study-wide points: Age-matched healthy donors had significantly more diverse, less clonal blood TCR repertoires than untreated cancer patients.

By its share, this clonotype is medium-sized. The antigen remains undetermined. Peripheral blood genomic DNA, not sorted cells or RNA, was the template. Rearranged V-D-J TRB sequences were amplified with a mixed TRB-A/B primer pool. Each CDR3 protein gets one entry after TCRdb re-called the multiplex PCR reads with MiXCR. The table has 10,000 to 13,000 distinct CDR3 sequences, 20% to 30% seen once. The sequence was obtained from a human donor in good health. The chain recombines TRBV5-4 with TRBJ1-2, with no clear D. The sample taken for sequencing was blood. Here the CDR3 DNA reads TGTGCCAGCAGCTTGGTTAAAGCCCCACCTAACTATGGCTACACCTTC. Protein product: CASSLVKAPPNYGYTF.